Listed below are T cell receptor beta chains from one sample, sequenced in a study of cytomegalovirus exposure and HLA in healthy donors. Sequencing used immunoSEQ multiplex PCR; TCRdb keeps in-frame clones, though not all of them. The sample consists of some 180,000 clones, over 80% of them appearing once. Sequenced: PBMCs. Receptors were obtained from a girl between 10 and 17 years old in good health and CMV-seropositive. Each CDR3 is given without its conserved first and last residue.

length: 13; V: TRBV2; CDR3: ASRISGRGYDEQY
length: 14; V: TRBV11-3; CDR3: ASSPGAAGAYNEQF
length: 15; V: TRBV12-5; CDR3: ASGLVVTGTRSYEQY
length: 17; V: TRBV4-1; CDR3: ASSPPPSMGLGRLGELF
length: 13; V: TRBV9; CDR3: ASSAGTSGLYEQY
length: 14; V: TRBV6-5; CDR3: ASSYSGRGGTSPLH
length: 9; V: TRBV20-1; CDR3: SAAENTEAF
length: 14; V: TRBV9; CDR3: ASSPRTSRHAGELF
length: 13; V: TRBV27; CDR3: ASSFRYRASDEQY
length: 10; V: TRBV2; CDR3: ASNDAGGEQY
length: 12; V: TRBV4-1; CDR3: ASSQPGQGRGYT
length: 12; V: TRBV7-8; CDR3: ASRQSGRLNEQY
length: 10; V: TRBV7-9; CDR3: ASSLGGAEAF
length: 13; V: TRBV2; CDR3: ASKEDTGYYYGYT
length: 17; V: TRBV27; CDR3: ASSSRADRLGYSNQPQH
length: 13; V: TRBV6-5; CDR3: ASSYSGQGGTEAF
length: 12; V: TRBV4-1; CDR3: ASSQDRSRGGYT
length: 9; V: TRBV30; CDR3: AWEEGTGAF
length: 15; V: TRBV4-3; CDR3: ASSHIAVTSAVHEQY
length: 11; V: TRBV4-1; CDR3: ASSAPSGETQY
length: 16; V: TRBV5-1; CDR3: ASSLAGTSARAADTQY
length: 13; V: TRBV6-5; CDR3: ASRQGPASHQPQH
length: 12; V: TRBV5-6; CDR3: ASSHRDRGETQY
length: 13; V: TRBV27; CDR3: ASSLFGTGRDLVY
length: 11; V: TRBV5-1; CDR3: ASSYTGSHEQY
length: 13; V: TRBV27; CDR3: ASSLYGGRDYEQY
length: 13; V: TRBV6-5; CDR3: ASSYSQYGSYEQY
length: 13; V: TRBV4-1; CDR3: ASSQALREGAEQY